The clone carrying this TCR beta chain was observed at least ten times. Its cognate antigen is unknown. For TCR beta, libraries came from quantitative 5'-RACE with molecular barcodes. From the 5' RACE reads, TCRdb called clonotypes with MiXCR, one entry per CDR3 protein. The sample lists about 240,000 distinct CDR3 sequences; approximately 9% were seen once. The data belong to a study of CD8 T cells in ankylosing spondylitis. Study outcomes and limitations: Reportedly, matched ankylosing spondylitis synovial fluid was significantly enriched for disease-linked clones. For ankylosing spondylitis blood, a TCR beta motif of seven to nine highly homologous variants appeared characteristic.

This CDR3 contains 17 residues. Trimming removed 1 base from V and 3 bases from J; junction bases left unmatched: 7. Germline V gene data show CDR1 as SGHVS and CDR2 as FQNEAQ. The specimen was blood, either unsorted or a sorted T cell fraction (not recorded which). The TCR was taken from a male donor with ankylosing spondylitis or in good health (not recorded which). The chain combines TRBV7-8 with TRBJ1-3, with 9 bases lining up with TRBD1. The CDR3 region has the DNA TGTGCCAGCAGCTTAGTCAAAGTGGGACAGGGTGGAAACACCATATATTTT. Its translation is CASSLVKVGQGGNTIYF.